This paragraph covers one T cell receptor beta chain sequence. Its target is not known. Constant-segment primers and 5'RACE yielded cDNA libraries for TCR alpha and TCR beta, each carrying sample barcodes and UMIs. TCRdb redid the calling of the 5' RACE reads with MiXCR, one entry per CDR3 protein. The data show some 450,000 distinct CDR3 sequences, 15% to 20% seen once. This sample was included in a study of T-cell memory formation after mild COVID-19. Study observations and caveats: Pre-infection memory held some responding clones, suggesting pre-existing cross-reactive T cells responded. Second-wave clones that peaked on day 37 lacked confirmed SARS-CoV-2 specificity.

The TCR comes from a man aged 18 to 35 who had mild COVID-19 (a few samples of this study predate the infection). Cell type and time point are not known. Sequenced: PBMCs or a T cell subset sorted from them (not recorded which).

For the CDR3, the DNA is TGCGCCAGCAGCCAAGAGGAAGTCGCGGGGACATACGAGCAGTACTTC. It is translated as CASSQEEVAGTYEQYF. The rearrangement links TRBV4-3 to TRBJ2-7; D is possibly TRBD1 or TRBD2 (6 bases each). Trimming left V 0 bases short and J 4 bases short, with 16 bases between. CDR3 size: 16 residues. Germline V lookup: CDR1 LGHNA, CDR2 YSLEER.